The clone carrying this T cell receptor (beta chain) was counted at least ten times. The data belong to a study of blood T cell repertoires in COVID-19. The wider study: COVID-19 samples, acute and convalescent, were from the United States, Italy and Spain.

CDR1 and CDR2 from the germline V gene are KGHSY and FQNENV. The CDR3 runs to 15 residues. Trimming cost V 2 bases and J 6 bases; bases outside gene matches: 9. Methods used by the authors: Scientists estimated how many nucleated cells there were by amplifying reference gene primers. Sequencing was performed with immunoSEQ multiplex PCR; in TCRdb, only in-frame clones are kept and a portion is missing. V, J and clone size were drawn from that table, and D and trimming were deduced from the DNA. This sample has around 190,000 clones; around nine tenths occur once, and the top ten carry about 4.5%. The sequence came from a human donor in a cohort sampled during active COVID-19. The rearrangement links TRBV16 to TRBJ1-2, with 7 bases matching TRBD1. Sequencing was performed on peripheral blood. CDR3 protein: CASSQTKQGSDGYTF. In nucleotides, the CDR3 is TGTGCCAGCAGCCAAACCAAACAGGGGTCCGATGGCTACACCTTC.